This T cell receptor (beta chain) was captured in a study of tumor-infiltrating lymphocytes in primary liver carcinoma. Turning to the study itself: Each sample had roughly 3.65 to 8 million productive TCRbeta reads regardless of tissue type.

TCR beta cDNA was made from 450 to 550 ng total RNA with a constant-region primer. Amplification in three nested multiplex PCR rounds with slightly modified ARM-PCR gave rise to TCR beta libraries. TRBV1-TRBV30 forward and Cbeta reverse primers drove the first two roughly 10-cycle rounds. In TCRdb, the multiplex PCR reads were re-called with MiXCR into one record per CDR3 protein. The sample records around 330,000 distinct CDR3 sequences, 50% to 70% being singletons. The CDR3 is 13 residues long. Germline V gene sequence: CDR1 SGHAT, CDR2 FQDESV (reference sequence). Trimming shortened V by 5 bases and J by 8 bases, and 13 bases separated the two germline ends. Unsorted whole blood supplied the RNA, and germline DNA was extracted too. Surgery was preceded by the collection of about 3.6 milliliters of peripheral blood.

This clonotype was obtained from a man between 35 and 55 years old with primary liver carcinoma and hepatitis B virus infection. Source material: peripheral blood. This chain joins TRBV11-1 and TRBJ2-1, with a possible D match to TRBD2 (5 bases). CDR3 residues: CASSGSDEDEQFF. The CDR3 DNA sequence: TGTGCCAGCAGCGGGAGCGATGAGGATGAGCAGTTCTTC.